Following are 22 T cell receptor beta chains from one sample sequenced in a study of shared clonotypes between healthy human individuals. The table came from immunoSEQ multiplex PCR; TCRdb's copy has only in-frame clones and leaves some out. The sample has some 1,100,000 clones; about 80% are singletons. The material sequenced was memory CD4+ T cells from PBMCs. Subset noted: CD45RA-negative fraction. Receptor source: a man between 18 and 29 years old in good health. Some clones in this sample may be carry-over from other donors' samples.

The chain is built from TRBV18 and TRBJ1-3; D ambiguous. The length of the CDR3 is 15 residues. The ends were cut back, 0 bases at V and 0 bases at J, with 6 bases in the middle. Germline V gene data show CDR1 as KGHSH and CDR2 as LQKENI. The CDR3 DNA is TGTGCCAGCTCACCACCGGGGAGCTCTGGAAACACCATATATTTT. This gives the protein CASSPPGSSGNTIYF.

The chain has TRBV9 and TRBJ2-1; 9 nucleotides agree with TRBD2. The V gene's germline CDR1 is SGDLS and CDR2 YYNGEE. V was pared by 3 bases and J by 4 bases, with 8 bases of the junction left unmatched. The CDR3 covers 16 residues. CDR3 sequence: CASSGDSGLAYNEQFF. Here the CDR3 DNA reads TGTGCCAGCAGCGGAGACTCGGGACTAGCATACAATGAGCAGTTCTTC.

This chain uses TRBV6-5 with TRBJ1-5; D perhaps matches TRBD1 (5 bases). In germline, CDR1 is MNHEY, CDR2 SVGAGI. CDR3 length: 13 residues. The V end was cut by 7 bases, the J end by 3 bases, with 10 bases between. CDR3 bases: TGTGCCAGCACCGCAGGGTTCAATCAGCCCCAGCATTTT. Translation gives CASTAGFNQPQHF.

Notes on this clone: The sample contains more than one DNA sequence encoding this CDR3. The chain employs TRBV21-1 and TRBJ2-5; the table's D call of TRBD1 was not tested on the DNA. TRBV21-1 is a pseudogene. The CDR3 loop spans 14 amino acids. CDR3 nucleotides: TGTGCCAGCAGCAAAGGACAGGGGAAAGAGACCCAGTACTTC. Encoded protein: CASSKGQGKETQYF.

This clone came up a few times. DNA of the CDR3: TGTGCCAGCAGCTTTCAGAAGGATGGCTACACCTTC. Its protein is CASSFQKDGYTF. The chain couples TRBV5-6 to TRBJ1-2; D not resolved. The CDR3 is 12 amino acids. Germline V CDR1 and CDR2: SGHDT, YYEEEE. The V and J ends lost 2 bases and 6 bases respectively, with 8 bases between them.

In regard to this clone: One base separates it from a far larger clone, so it is likely a read error. V gene TRBV28 combines with J gene TRBJ1-1; TRBD1 might be the D (5 bases). With 5 bases removed from V and 4 bases from J, the gap between germline ends came to 20 bases. Germline V gene data show CDR1 as MDHEN and CDR2 as SYDVKM. The CDR3 has 16 amino acids. CDR3 sequence: CASSASRGALSTEAFF. The DNA of the CDR3 is TGTGCCAGCAGTGCCTCTAGAGGGGCCTTGTCCACTGAAGCTTTCTTT.

The chain combines TRBV7-3 with TRBJ1-1, with 7 bases lining up with TRBD1. Unmatched junction bases numbered 9, after V lost 6 bases and J lost 5 bases. Germline loops: CDR1 SGHTA, CDR2 FQGTGA. The length of the CDR3 is 14 residues. Written as DNA, the CDR3 is TGTGCCAGCAGAGACAGGGAGGGTGGAACTGAAGCTTTCTTT. Encoded protein: CASRDREGGTEAFF.

This chain connects TRBV5-8 to TRBJ1-2; D call uncertain. CDR3 size: 12 residues. Germline CDR1 SGHTS, CDR2 YDEGEE. Trimming removed 0 bases from V and 5 bases from J, with 5 bases in between. CDR3 amino acids: CASSLETYGYTF. The CDR3, as DNA: TGTGCCAGCAGCTTGGAGACATATGGCTACACCTTC.

The chain has TRBV5-5 and TRBJ1-4; TRBD1 matches 7 bases. Per the germline V gene, CDR1 is SGHKS and CDR2 is YYEKEE (reference sequence). After removal of 0 bases from V and 1 base from J, the junction contained 9 bases not matched to a gene. The CDR3 is 18 residues long. Here the CDR3 reads CASSLAPQGVVTNEKLFF. The CDR3 DNA reads TGTGCCAGCAGCTTGGCGCCTCAGGGGGTGGTAACTAATGAAAAACTGTTTTTT.

This clone was observed a single time. Here the CDR3 reads CASSLASQSGQPQHF. The CDR3 DNA follows: TGTGCCAGCAGCTTAGCGTCTCAGTCCGGTCAGCCCCAGCATTTT. The V and J genes are TRBV7-2 and TRBJ1-5; unclear D gene. V was shortened by 0 bases and J by 6 bases, with 12 bases between the two germline ends. Germline V gives CDR1 SGHTA, CDR2 FQGNSA. The CDR3 is 15 amino acids.

The chain uses TRBV5-4 and TRBJ2-7; TRBD1 or TRBD2 may be the D gene (5 bases each). Per germline, CDR1 SGHNT and CDR2 YYREEE (reference sequence). Trimming removed 3 bases at V and 0 bases at J, with 13 bases between. This CDR3 comprises 15 residues. CDR3 amino acids: CASSSGRASSYEQYF. Written as DNA, the CDR3 is TGTGCCAGCAGCTCAGGGCGGGCGAGCTCCTACGAGCAGTACTTC.

On this clone: Other DNA sequences in the sample encode the same CDR3. V and J are TRBV6-5 and TRBJ1-1; tentatively, D is TRBD1 (5 bases). This CDR3 spans 14 amino acids. The germline CDR1 and CDR2 sequences are MNHEY and SVGAGI. V gave up 6 bases and J gave up 1 base, with 12 bases separating them. The CDR3 DNA follows: TGTGCCAGCAGCCAGGGTGGGAGGAACACTGAAGCTTTCTTT. It yields the protein CASSQGGRNTEAFF.

The chain couples TRBV20-1 to TRBJ2-7; D gene unclear. CDR1 DFQATT and CDR2 SNEGSKA come from the germline V gene (reference sequence). V was trimmed by 0 bases and J by 5 bases, leaving 5 bases between them. CDR3 length: 11 amino acids. CDR3 bases: TGCAGTGCTAGAGATTCGGACGAGCAGTACTTC. This codes for CSARDSDEQYF.

The rearrangement links TRBV6-5 to TRBJ2-6; D ambiguous. The CDR3 length is 16 residues. Trimming removed 3 bases from V and 0 bases from J, with 9 bases in between. Germline V gene data show CDR1 as MNHEY and CDR2 as SVGAGI. The CDR3 nucleotides read TGTGCCAGCAGTTATGGGTGGAGCTCTGGGGCCAACGTCCTGACTTTC. It specifies CASSYGWSSGANVLTF.

The sample holds a few counts of this clone. This chain links TRBV10-3 with TRBJ1-5; D may be TRBD1 (5 bases). The CDR3 runs 14 residues. V lost 8 bases, J lost 2 bases, and 13 bases lay in between. Germline-derived CDR1 and CDR2 are ENHRY and SYGVKD. CDR3 sequence: CAIGLGHGNQPQHF. The CDR3 DNA is TGTGCCATCGGGCTAGGACACGGCAATCAGCCCCAGCATTTT.

V is TRBV27 and J is TRBJ2-5, with 7 bases matching TRBD2. V lost 3 bases and J lost 4; bases outside the gene matches: 14. Germline CDR1 is MNHEY and CDR2 is SMNVEV (reference sequence). The CDR3 is made up of 17 amino acids. The DNA of the CDR3 is TGTGCCAGCAGTTTGCTCCGAGGAGCGGGGCGGGGAGAGACCCAGTACTTC. Protein product: CASSLLRGAGRGETQYF.

This chain connects TRBV5-1 to TRBJ2-5; D unclear. Germline CDR1 SGHRS, CDR2 YFSETQ. Deletions cut 0 bases from V and 4 bases from J, with 7 bases between. This CDR3 is 13 amino acids long. The CDR3 loop is CASSLGLRETQYF. CDR3 sequence (DNA): TGCGCCAGCAGCTTGGGGTTGCGAGAGACCCAGTACTTC.

This chain links TRBV11-1 with TRBJ1-1, with 9 positions matching TRBD1. The junction had 8 bases not matched to a gene; V was cut back by 5 bases and J by 7 bases. CDR1 SGHAT and CDR2 FQDESV come from the germline V gene (reference sequence). The CDR3 has 14 amino acids. The CDR3 loop is CASSKDRGRDEAFF. The CDR3 DNA sequence: TGTGCCAGCAGCAAAGACAGGGGGAGGGATGAAGCTTTCTTT.

In its sample, this clone was seen a few times. The rearrangement uses TRBV28 and TRBJ1-2; D is unresolved. Trimming pared 10 bases from V and 2 bases from J, leaving 17 bases between. Looked up from germline, CDR1 is MDHEN and CDR2 is SYDVKM. The CDR3 has 14 amino acids. This CDR3 reads CAIRAVFPNYGYTF. CDR3 coding DNA: TGTGCCATCCGGGCCGTCTTCCCCAACTATGGCTACACCTTC.

This clone was picked up a small number of times. The genes are TRBV7-2 and TRBJ2-5; D call uncertain. The V gene's germline CDR1 is SGHTA and CDR2 FQGNSA. V lost 6 bases to trimming and J lost 1 base, with 9 bases between them. This CDR3 contains 13 residues. CDR3 loop: CASSLTPQETQYF. Here the CDR3 DNA reads TGTGCCAGCAGTTTGACCCCCCAAGAGACCCAGTACTTC. Full variable domain (outside the CDR3, taken from reference TRBV7-2 and TRBJ2-5): GAGVSQSPSNKVTEKGKDVELRCDPISGHTALYWYRQSLGQGLEFLIYFQGNSAPDKSGLPSDRFSAERTGGSVSTLTIQRTQQEDSAVYLCASSLTPQETQYFGPGTRLLVL.

V and J are TRBV11-2 and TRBJ2-7; D remains ambiguous. Between the trimmed V and J ends, which lost 5 bases and 3 bases, there was a span of 11 bases. Per germline, CDR1 SGHAT and CDR2 FQNNGV. CDR3 size: 13 residues. CDR3 coding DNA: TGTGCCAGCAGCGGAAATACCCTCTACGAGCAGTACTTC. As protein: CASSGNTLYEQYF.

V and J are TRBV5-4 and TRBJ1-1; 9 bases align to TRBD1. CDR3 length: 17 amino acids. Per germline, CDR1 SGHNT and CDR2 YYREEE (reference sequence). V lost 0 bases to trimming and J lost 1 base; unmatched junction nucleotides: 7. The CDR3 region has the DNA TGTGCCAGCAGCTTGGATGTCGGGACAGGGTGGAACACTGAAGCTTTCTTT. It specifies CASSLDVGTGWNTEAFF.